The text below deals with one T cell receptor beta chain. As yet, its antigen is unknown. The data derive from a study of T cell responses to AZD1222 COVID-19 vaccine. General observations from the study: Nearly half of unique spike-specific TCRs reportedly avoided B.1.351 and B.1.1.7 mutated regions. Clonal diversity may have been underestimated in mostly white British donors. Spike-wide coverage was observed for vaccine-associated CD4 TCRs, with dominant responses at 160-218 and 743-854.

There are 15 residues in the CDR3. The V and J ends lost 1 base and 6 bases respectively, with 14 bases between them. Clones were read by immunoSEQ multiplex PCR, and TCRdb kept only the in-frame ones, dropping some. The sample has 150,000 to 180,000 clones; roughly nine tenths are singletons. The chain joins TRBV5-3 to TRBJ1-5, with D possibly TRBD1 on 5 matching bases. TRBV5-3 belongs to the ORF category, with a function that is uncertain. Source: peripheral blood, taken 28 days after the second AZD1222 dose. This sequence was found in an adult who received the AZD1222 COVID-19 vaccine. CDR3 sequence reads: CARSLRGRKSQPQHF. The CDR3, as DNA: TGTGCCAGAAGCTTGAGGGGTCGGAAAAGTCAGCCCCAGCATTTT.